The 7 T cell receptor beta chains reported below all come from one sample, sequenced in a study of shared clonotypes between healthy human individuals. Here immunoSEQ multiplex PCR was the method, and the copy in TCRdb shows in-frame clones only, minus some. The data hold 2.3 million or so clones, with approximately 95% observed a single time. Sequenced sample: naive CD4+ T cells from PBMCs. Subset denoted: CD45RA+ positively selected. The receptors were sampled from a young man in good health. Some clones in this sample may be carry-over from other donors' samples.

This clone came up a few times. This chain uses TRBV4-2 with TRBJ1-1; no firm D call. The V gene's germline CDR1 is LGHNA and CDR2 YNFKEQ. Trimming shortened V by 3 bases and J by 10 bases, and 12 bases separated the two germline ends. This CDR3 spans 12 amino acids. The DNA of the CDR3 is TGTGCCAGCAGCCAGACCCCCAGTGTAGCTTTCTTT. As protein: CASSQTPSVAFF.

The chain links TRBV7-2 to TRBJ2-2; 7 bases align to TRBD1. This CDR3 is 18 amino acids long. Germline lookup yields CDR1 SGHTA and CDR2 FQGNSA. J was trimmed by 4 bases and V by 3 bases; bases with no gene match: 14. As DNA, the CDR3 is TGTGCCAGCAGCTTGGTGGCTAACAGGGGTGGAGTCACCGGGGAGCTGTTTTTT. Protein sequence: CASSLVANRGGVTGELFF.

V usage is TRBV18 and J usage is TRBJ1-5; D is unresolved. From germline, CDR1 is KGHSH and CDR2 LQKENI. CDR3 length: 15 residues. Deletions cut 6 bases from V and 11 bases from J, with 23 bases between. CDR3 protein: CASSLTSSTPRAQHF. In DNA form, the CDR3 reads TGTGCCAGCTCCCTGACATCCTCTACCCCGCGGGCCCAGCATTTT.

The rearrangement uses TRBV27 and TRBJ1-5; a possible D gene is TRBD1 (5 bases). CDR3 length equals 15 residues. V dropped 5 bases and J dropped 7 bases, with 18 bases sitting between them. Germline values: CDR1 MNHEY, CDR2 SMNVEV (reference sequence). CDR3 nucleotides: TGTGCCAGCAGTCGGGACTTCTCACATGGCCAGCCCCAGCATTTT. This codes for CASSRDFSHGQPQHF.

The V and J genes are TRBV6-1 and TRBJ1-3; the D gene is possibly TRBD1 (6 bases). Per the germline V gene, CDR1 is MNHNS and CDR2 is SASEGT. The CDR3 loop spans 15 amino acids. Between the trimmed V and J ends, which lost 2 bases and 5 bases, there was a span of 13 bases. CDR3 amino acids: CASSESGQLRNTIYF. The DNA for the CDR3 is TGTGCCAGCAGTGAATCTGGACAGTTGCGAAACACCATATATTTT.

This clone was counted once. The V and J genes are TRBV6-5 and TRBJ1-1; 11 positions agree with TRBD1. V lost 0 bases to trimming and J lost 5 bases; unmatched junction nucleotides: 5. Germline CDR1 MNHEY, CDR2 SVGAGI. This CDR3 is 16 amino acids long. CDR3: CASSYSDRGPGTEAFF. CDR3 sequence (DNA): TGTGCCAGCAGTTACTCGGACAGGGGGCCCGGAACTGAAGCTTTCTTT.

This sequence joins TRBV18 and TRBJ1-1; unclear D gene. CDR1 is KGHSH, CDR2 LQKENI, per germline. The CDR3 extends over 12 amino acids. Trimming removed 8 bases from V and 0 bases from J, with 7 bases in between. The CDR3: CASHEMNTEAFF. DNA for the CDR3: TGTGCCAGCCACGAAATGAACACTGAAGCTTTCTTT.